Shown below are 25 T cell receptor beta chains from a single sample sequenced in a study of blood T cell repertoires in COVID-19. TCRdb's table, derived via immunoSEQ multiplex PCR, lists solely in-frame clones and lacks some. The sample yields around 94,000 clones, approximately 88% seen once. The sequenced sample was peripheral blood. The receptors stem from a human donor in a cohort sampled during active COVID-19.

CDR3 nucleotides: TGTGCCAGCAGCATACTCCGGGACACTGAAGCTTTCTTT. Amino acids: CASSILRDTEAFF. This sequence joins TRBV7-3 and TRBJ1-1, with D unresolved. With 5 bases removed from V and 3 bases from J, the gap between germline ends came to 10 bases. Germline V gives CDR1 SGHTA, CDR2 FQGTGA. This CDR3 has 13 amino acids.

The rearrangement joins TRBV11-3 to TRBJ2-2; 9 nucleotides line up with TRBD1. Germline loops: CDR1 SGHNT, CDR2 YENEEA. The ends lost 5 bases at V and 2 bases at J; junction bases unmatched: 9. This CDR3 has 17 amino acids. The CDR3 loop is CASSPPGTGTNTGELFF. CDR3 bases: TGTGCCAGCAGCCCCCCCGGGACAGGGACCAACACCGGGGAGCTGTTTTTT.

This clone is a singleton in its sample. The CDR3 reads CASRETGRSAEAFF. CDR3 DNA sequence: TGTGCCAGCAGGGAGACAGGGAGGAGCGCTGAAGCTTTCTTT. V usage is TRBV13 and J usage is TRBJ1-1, with 7 bases fitting TRBD1. This CDR3 has 14 residues. V dropped 6 bases and J dropped 6; count of bases not matched to a gene: 10. From germline, CDR1 is PRHDT and CDR2 FYEKMQ (reference sequence). The full variable domain, with the rest looked up from reference TRBV13 and TRBJ1-1, is AAGVIQSPRHLIKEKRETATLKCYPIPRHDTVYWYQQGPGQDPQFLISFYEKMQSDKGSIPDRFSAQQFSDYHSELNMSSLELGDSALYFCASRETGRSAEAFFGQGTRLTVV.

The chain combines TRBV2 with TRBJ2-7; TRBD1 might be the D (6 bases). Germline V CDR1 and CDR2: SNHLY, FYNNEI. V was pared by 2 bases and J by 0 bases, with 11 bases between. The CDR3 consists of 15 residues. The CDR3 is CASSEQGSFSYEQYF. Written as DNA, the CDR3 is TGTGCCAGCAGTGAACAGGGGTCTTTCTCCTACGAGCAGTACTTC.

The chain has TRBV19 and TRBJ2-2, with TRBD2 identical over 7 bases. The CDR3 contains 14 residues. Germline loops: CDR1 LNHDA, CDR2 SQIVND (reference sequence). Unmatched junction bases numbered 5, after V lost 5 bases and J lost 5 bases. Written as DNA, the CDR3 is TGTGCCAGTAGTCAGACTAGCCCGACCGGGGAGCTGTTTTTT. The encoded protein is CASSQTSPTGELFF.

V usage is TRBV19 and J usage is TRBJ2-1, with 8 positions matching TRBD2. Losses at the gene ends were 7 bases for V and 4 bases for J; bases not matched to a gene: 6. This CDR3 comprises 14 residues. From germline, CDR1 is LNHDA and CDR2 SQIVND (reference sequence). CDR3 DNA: TGTGCCAGTAAGATCCAGCGGGGGTACAATGAGCAGTTCTTC. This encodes CASKIQRGYNEQFF.

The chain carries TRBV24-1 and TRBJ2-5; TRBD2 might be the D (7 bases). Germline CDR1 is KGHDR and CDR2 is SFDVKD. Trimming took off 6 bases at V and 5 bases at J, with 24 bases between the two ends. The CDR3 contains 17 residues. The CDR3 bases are TGTGCCACCAGTCCCACTTTCAAGGGGGGGGCTTGGGAGACCCAGTACTTC. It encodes CATSPTFKGGAWETQYF.

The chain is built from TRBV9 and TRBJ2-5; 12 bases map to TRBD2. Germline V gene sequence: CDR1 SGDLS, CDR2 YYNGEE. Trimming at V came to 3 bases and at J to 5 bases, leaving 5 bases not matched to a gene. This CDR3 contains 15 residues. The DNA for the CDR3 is TGTGCCAGCAGCGGAGCGACTAGCGGGGGTGAGACCCAGTACTTC. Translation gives CASSGATSGGETQYF.

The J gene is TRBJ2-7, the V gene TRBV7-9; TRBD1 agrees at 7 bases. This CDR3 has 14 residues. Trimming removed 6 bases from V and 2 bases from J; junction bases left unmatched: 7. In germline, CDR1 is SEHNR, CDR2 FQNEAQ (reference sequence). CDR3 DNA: TGTGCCAGCAGTCGAAAAGGACAGGCCTACGAGCAGTACTTC. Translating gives CASSRKGQAYEQYF.

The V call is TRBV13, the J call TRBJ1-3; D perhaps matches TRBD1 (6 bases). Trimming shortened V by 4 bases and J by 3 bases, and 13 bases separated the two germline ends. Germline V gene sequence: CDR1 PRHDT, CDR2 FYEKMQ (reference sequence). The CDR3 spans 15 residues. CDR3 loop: CASSSYRVVGNTIYF. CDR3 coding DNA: TGTGCCAGCAGCTCTTACAGGGTTGTTGGAAACACCATATATTTT.

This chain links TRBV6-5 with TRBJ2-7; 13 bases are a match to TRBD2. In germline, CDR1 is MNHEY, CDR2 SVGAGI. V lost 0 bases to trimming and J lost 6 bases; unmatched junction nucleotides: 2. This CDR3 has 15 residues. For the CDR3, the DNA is TGTGCCAGCAGTTACTCACTAGCGGGGGGGCGCGAGCAGTACTTC. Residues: CASSYSLAGGREQYF.

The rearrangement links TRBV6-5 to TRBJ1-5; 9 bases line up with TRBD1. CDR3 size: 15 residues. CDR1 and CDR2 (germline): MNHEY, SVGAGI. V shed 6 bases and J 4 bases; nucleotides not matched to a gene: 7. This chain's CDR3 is CASRTDRGPNQPQHF. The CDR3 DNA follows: TGTGCCAGCAGGACGGACAGGGGTCCTAATCAGCCCCAGCATTTT.

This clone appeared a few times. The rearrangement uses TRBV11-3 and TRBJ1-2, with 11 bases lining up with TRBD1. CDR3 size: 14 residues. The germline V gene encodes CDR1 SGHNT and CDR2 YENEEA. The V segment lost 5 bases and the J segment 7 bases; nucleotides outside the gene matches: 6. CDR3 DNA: TGTGCCAGCAGCCTTACCGGGACAGGGGGTGGCTACACCTTC. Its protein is CASSLTGTGGGYTF. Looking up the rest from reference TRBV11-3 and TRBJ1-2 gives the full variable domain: EAGVVQSPRYKIIEKKQPVAFWCNPISGHNTLYWYLQNLGQGPELLIRYENEEAVDDSQLPKDRFSAERLKGVDSTLKIQPAELGDSAVYLCASSLTGTGGGYTFGSGTRLTVV.

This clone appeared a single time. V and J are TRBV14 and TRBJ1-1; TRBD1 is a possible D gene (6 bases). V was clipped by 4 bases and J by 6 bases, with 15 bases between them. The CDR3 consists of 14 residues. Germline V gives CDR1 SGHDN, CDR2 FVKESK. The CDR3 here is CASSRGGGYAEAFF. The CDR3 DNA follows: TGTGCCAGCAGCCGAGGGGGGGGCTACGCTGAAGCTTTCTTT.

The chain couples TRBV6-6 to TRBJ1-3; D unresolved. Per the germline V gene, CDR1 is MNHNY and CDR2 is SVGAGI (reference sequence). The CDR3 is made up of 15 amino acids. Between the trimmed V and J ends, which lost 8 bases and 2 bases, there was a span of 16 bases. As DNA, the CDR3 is TGTGCCAGCTTGACCCCGGGAGTTACTGGAAACACCATATATTTT. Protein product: CASLTPGVTGNTIYF.

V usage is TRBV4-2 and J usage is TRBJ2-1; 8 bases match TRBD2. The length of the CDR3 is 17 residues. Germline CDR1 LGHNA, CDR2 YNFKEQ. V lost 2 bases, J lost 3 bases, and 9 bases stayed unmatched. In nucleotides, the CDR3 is TGTGCCAGCAGCCAACTGCGGGGGGCCCTAATCTACAATGAGCAGTTCTTC. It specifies CASSQLRGALIYNEQFF.

The CDR3 DNA reads as TGTGCCAGCTCACCACGTAAGACAGGCTTGAACACTGAAGCTTTCTTT. Encoded protein: CASSPRKTGLNTEAFF. This chain joins TRBV18 and TRBJ1-1; TRBD1 might be the D (6 bases). Germline CDR1 KGHSH, CDR2 LQKENI. The V and J ends lost 1 base and 0 bases respectively, with 12 bases between them. This CDR3 spans 16 amino acids. Looking up the rest from reference TRBV18 and TRBJ1-1 gives the full variable domain: NAGVMQNPRHLVRRRGQEARLRCSPMKGHSHVYWYRQLPEEGLKFMVYLQKENIIDESGMPKERFSAEFPKEGPSILRIQQVVRGDSAAYFCASSPRKTGLNTEAFFGQGTRLTVV.

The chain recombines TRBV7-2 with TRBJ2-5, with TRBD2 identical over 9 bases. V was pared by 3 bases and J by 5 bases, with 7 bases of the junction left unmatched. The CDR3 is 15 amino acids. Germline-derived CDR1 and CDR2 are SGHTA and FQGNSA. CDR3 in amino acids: CASSLARGGVETQYF. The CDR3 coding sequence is TGTGCCAGCAGCTTGGCGCGGGGGGGCGTCGAGACCCAGTACTTC. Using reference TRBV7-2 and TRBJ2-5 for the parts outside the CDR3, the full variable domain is GAGVSQSPSNKVTEKGKDVELRCDPISGHTALYWYRQSLGQGLEFLIYFQGNSAPDKSGLPSDRFSAERTGGSVSTLTIQRTQQEDSAVYLCASSLARGGVETQYFGPGTRLLVL.

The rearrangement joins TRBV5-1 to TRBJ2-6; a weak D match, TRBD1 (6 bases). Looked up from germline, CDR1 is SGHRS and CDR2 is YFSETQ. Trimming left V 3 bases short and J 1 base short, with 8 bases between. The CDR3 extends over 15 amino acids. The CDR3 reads CASSWTVSGANVLTF. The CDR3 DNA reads TGCGCCAGCAGCTGGACAGTGTCTGGGGCCAACGTCCTGACTTTC.

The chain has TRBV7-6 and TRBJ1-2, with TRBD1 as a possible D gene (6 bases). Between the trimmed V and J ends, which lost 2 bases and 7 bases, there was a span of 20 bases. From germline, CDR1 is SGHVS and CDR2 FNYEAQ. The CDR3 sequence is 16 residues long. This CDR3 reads CASSLTPGETILGYTF. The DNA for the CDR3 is TGTGCCAGCAGCTTAACCCCAGGGGAGACTATTCTTGGCTACACCTTC.

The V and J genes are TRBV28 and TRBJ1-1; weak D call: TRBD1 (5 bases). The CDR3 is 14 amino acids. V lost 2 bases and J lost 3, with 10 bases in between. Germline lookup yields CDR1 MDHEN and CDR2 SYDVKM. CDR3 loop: CASSLRQTHTEAFF. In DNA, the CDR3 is TGTGCCAGCAGTTTAAGACAGACGCACACTGAAGCTTTCTTT.

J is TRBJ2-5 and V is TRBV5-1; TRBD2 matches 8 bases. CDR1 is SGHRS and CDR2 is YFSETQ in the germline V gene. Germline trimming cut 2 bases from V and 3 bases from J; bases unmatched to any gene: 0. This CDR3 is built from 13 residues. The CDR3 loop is CASSFSGEETQYF. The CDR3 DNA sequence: TGCGCCAGCAGCTTTAGCGGGGAAGAGACCCAGTACTTC.

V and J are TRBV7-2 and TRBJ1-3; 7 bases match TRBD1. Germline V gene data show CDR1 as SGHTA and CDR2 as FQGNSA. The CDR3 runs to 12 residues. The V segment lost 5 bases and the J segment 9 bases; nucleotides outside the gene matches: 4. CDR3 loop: CASSKQGSTIYF. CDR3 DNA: TGTGCCAGCAGCAAACAGGGGAGCACCATATATTTT.

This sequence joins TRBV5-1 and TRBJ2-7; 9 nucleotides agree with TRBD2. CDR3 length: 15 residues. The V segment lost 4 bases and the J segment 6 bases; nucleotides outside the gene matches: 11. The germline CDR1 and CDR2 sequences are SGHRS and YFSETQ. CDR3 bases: TGCGCCAGCAGCCTGGCGGGGGGGCGGTGGGGCGAGCAGTACTTC. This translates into CASSLAGGRWGEQYF. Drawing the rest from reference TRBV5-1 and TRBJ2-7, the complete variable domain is KAGVTQTPRYLIKTRGQQVTLSCSPISGHRSVSWYQQTPGQGLQFLFEYFSETQRNKGNFPGRFSGRQFSNSRSEMNVSTLELGDSALYLCASSLAGGRWGEQYFGPGTRLTVT.

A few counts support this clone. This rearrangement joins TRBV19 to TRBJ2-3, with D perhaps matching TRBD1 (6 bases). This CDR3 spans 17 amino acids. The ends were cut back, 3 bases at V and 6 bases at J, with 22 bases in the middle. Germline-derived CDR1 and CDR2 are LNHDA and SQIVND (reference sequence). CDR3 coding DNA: TGTGCCAGTAGTATGCGCCAGGGGTTATTCGTTAGGGATACGCAGTATTTT. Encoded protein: CASSMRQGLFVRDTQYF.